These 13 T cell receptor beta chains were all obtained from the same sample, sequenced in a study of technical replicates of blood from several donors. Clones were sequenced by immunoSEQ multiplex PCR, and TCRdb holds only the in-frame ones, with some missing. The data contain 100,000 or so clones, approximately 93% of them seen just once; the ten biggest clones take up around 0.23%. Sequencing used T cells isolated from PBMCs. These receptors originate from a human donor in good health.

The chain recombines TRBV11-3 with TRBJ2-1; 9 bases line up with TRBD2. V trimming: 4 bases; J trimming: 10 bases; junction bases outside the gene matches: 5. The germline gives CDR1 SGHNT, CDR2 YENEEA. The CDR3 length is 13 residues. The CDR3 sequence is CASSSPTSGEQFF. DNA of the CDR3: TGTGCCAGCAGCTCCCCGACTAGCGGAGAGCAGTTCTTC.

This clone was seen only once. This chain uses TRBV6-1 with TRBJ2-1; TRBD2 matches 8 bases. The CDR3 is made up of 15 amino acids. The germline CDR1 and CDR2 sequences are MNHNS and SASEGT. The ends lost 4 bases at V and 2 bases at J; junction bases unmatched: 4. As DNA, the CDR3 is TGTGCCAGCAGTGTTGACGGGGGGGCCTACAATGAGCAGTTCTTC. Its translation is CASSVDGGAYNEQFF.

V usage is TRBV6-4 and J usage is TRBJ2-1; 7 bases fit TRBD2. V lost 2 bases and J lost 8; bases outside the gene matches: 15. The CDR3 covers 17 residues. The germline V gene has CDR1 MRHNA and CDR2 SNTAGT. CDR3: CASSDPRPTSWTYEQFF. As DNA, the CDR3 is TGTGCCAGCAGTGACCCAAGACCGACTAGCTGGACGTATGAGCAGTTCTTC.

The gene calls are TRBV11-2 and TRBJ1-1, with D possibly matching TRBD1 (5 bases). This CDR3 contains 14 residues. Germline CDR1 is SGHAT and CDR2 is FQNNGV. V was pared by 4 bases and J by 5 bases, with 14 bases between. The CDR3 here is CASSSIPGGTEAFF. CDR3 DNA: TGTGCCAGCAGCTCAATCCCGGGGGGTACTGAAGCTTTCTTT.

The chain uses TRBV5-4 and TRBJ2-1; 8 nucleotides agree with TRBD2. Trimming took 4 bases from V and 1 from J; bases not matched to a gene: 4. The CDR3 covers 15 residues. The germline CDR1 and CDR2 sequences are SGHNT and YYREEE (reference sequence). The CDR3 reads CASSPTGGSYNEQFF. The CDR3 DNA reads as TGTGCCAGCAGCCCGACGGGGGGGTCCTACAATGAGCAGTTCTTC.

This clone was recorded a few times. The chain employs TRBV27 and TRBJ2-2; no clear D. Germline CDR1 reads MNHEY; CDR2 reads SMNVEV (reference sequence). V was clipped by 2 bases and J by 8 bases, with 6 bases between them. The CDR3 totals 12 residues. As DNA, the CDR3 is TGTGCCAGCAGTTTAGTGAGAGGGGAGCTGTTTTTT. Encoded protein: CASSLVRGELFF.

This clone was found once. V and J are TRBV27 and TRBJ2-1; TRBD1 aligns across 9 bases. Trimming at V came to 6 bases and at J to 8 bases, leaving 8 bases not matched to a gene. The germline CDR1 and CDR2 sequences are MNHEY and SMNVEV (reference sequence). This CDR3 has 14 amino acids. In nucleotides, the CDR3 is TGTGCCAGCAGGGGACAGGGATTGTACGATGAGCAGTTCTTC. Its protein product is CASRGQGLYDEQFF.

The CDR3 DNA reads TGTGCCACCACAGGGGTATTTGGCTACACCTTC. Translation: CATTGVFGYTF. The rearrangement joins TRBV28 to TRBJ1-2; 7 bases map to TRBD1. The CDR3 contains 11 residues. V dropped 10 bases and J dropped 7; count of bases not matched to a gene: 6. Germline CDR1 MDHEN, CDR2 SYDVKM.

V is TRBV28 and J is TRBJ1-1; 9 bases line up with TRBD1. CDR1 and CDR2 from the germline V gene are MDHEN and SYDVKM. The length of the CDR3 is 15 residues. J lost 6 bases, V lost 1 base, and 6 bases had no gene match. CDR3 sequence reads: CASSLSNRGQAEAFF. The CDR3 DNA reads TGTGCCAGCAGTTTATCAAACAGGGGGCAGGCTGAAGCTTTCTTT.

The V call is TRBV4-2, the J call TRBJ2-7; 15 bases line up with TRBD2. Germline loops: CDR1 LGHNA, CDR2 YNFKEQ. CDR3 length equals 16 residues. Unmatched junction bases numbered 3, after V lost 0 bases and J lost 6 bases. The CDR3 bases are TGTGCCAGCAGCCAAGAGGGACTAGCGGGAGGTTTCGAGCAGTACTTC. Its translation: CASSQEGLAGGFEQYF.

V and J are TRBV5-6 and TRBJ1-4; D call uncertain. The CDR3 extends over 16 amino acids. From germline, CDR1 is SGHDT and CDR2 YYEEEE. V shed 4 bases and J shed 1 base, with 14 bases lying between them. The CDR3 loop reads CASSPLGVGTNEKLFF. CDR3 coding DNA: TGTGCCAGCAGCCCGCTCGGGGTTGGAACTAATGAAAAACTGTTTTTT.

This sequence joins TRBV11-2 and TRBJ1-6, with D possibly being TRBD1 (5 bases). The CDR3 has 14 amino acids. Germline V gene data show CDR1 as SGHAT and CDR2 as FQNNGV. V was pared by 8 bases and J by 7 bases, with 15 bases between. The CDR3 loop reads CASAGGTSNSPLHF. The CDR3 DNA sequence: TGTGCCAGCGCAGGCGGGACCTCAAATTCACCCCTCCACTTT.

The rearrangement joins TRBV4-1 to TRBJ1-6; possibly TRBD1 for D (6 bases). Trimming took off 0 bases at V and 7 bases at J, with 13 bases between the two ends. The length of the CDR3 is 16 residues. The V gene's germline CDR1 is MGHRA and CDR2 YSYEKL. CDR3: CASSQDQGPWNSPLHF. In DNA form, the CDR3 reads TGCGCCAGCAGCCAAGATCAGGGGCCATGGAATTCACCCCTCCACTTT.